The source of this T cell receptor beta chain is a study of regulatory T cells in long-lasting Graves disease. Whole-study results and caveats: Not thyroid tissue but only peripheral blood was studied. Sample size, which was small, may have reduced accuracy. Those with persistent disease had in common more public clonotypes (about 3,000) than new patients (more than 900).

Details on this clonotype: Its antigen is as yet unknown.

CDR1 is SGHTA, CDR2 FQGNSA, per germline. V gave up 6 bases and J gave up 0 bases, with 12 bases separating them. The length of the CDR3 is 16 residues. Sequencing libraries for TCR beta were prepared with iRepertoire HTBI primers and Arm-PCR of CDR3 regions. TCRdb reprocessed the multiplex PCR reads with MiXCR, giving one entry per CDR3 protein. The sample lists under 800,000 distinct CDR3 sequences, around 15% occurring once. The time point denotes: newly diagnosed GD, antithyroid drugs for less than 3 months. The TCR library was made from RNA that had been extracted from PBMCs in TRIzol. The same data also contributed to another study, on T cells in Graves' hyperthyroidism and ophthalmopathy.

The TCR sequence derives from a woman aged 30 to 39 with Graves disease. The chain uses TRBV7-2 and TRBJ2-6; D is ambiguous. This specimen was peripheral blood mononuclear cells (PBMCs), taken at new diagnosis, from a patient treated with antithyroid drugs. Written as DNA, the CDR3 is TGTGCCAGCAGATGGGGAAAAGTCTCTGGGGCCAACGTCCTGACTTTC. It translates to CASRWGKVSGANVLTF.